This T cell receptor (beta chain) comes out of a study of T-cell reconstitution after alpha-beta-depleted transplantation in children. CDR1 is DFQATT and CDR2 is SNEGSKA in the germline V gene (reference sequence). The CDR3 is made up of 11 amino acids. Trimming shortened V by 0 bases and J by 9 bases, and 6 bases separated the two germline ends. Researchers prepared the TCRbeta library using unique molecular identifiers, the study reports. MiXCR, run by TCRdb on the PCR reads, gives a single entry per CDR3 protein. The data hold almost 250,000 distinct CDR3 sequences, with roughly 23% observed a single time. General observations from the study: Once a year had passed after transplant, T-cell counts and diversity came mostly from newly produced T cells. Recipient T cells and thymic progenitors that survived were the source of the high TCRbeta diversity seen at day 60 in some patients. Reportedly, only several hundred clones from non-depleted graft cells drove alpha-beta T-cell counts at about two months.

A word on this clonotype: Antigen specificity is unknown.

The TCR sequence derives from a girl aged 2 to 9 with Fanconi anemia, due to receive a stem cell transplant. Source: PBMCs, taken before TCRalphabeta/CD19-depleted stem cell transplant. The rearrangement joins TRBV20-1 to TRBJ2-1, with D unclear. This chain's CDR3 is CSAREQTEQFF. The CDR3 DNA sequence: TGCAGTGCTAGAGAACAAACTGAGCAGTTCTTC.